Sequencing of this T cell receptor beta chain was carried out in a study of T cell repertoires in cytomegalovirus infection. The overall study: CMV infection and matching HLA type were both indicated by public TCR beta signatures. Study-level points and caveats: In two of eight donors, the top clonotype was HLA-C-restricted CMV-specific. Cumulative frequency of public TCR beta families picked out carriers of CMV plus the relevant HLA.

TCRdb reprocessed the reads with MiXCR, giving one entry per CDR3 protein. Among 450,000 to 650,000 distinct CDR3 sequences listed, around a quarter were seen once. Comments on this clonotype: Its target is unknown.

Trimming removed 5 bases from V and 7 bases from J, with 15 bases in between. This CDR3 has 14 residues. The rearrangement joins TRBV12-3 or TRBV12-4 to TRBJ1-5, with D possibly matching TRBD1 (6 bases). The sequenced sample consisted of PBMCs. This receptor was taken from a human donor in good health (CMV status not recorded). Some clones in this sample may be carry-over from other donors' samples. In nucleotides, the CDR3 is TGTGCCAGCAGTCTCCGAGAGGGGGGACAGCCCCAGCATTTT. It encodes CASSLREGGQPQHF.